This T cell receptor beta chain was identified in a study of cytomegalovirus exposure and HLA in healthy donors (dated by TCRdb to about 2017). For the wider study: According to an earlier analysis of 550 to 750 of the donors, 150 million to 200 million T cells yielded 90 million to 130 million unique TCR beta sequences and around 300 Gb of sequence data. Roughly 300 gigabases of sequencing data and 75 million to 85 million unique TCR sequences made up an early release that covered about 640 HLA-typed donors. Of the 350 to 450 genotyped donors, 70% to 90% were placed in the genetic ancestry cluster associated with self-reported Caucasian donors. The study aimed to test whether signatures of past pathogen exposure could be identified by cataloging public T cell receptors. The T cell repertoires of 666 subjects were profiled by immunosequencing and related to cytomegalovirus serostatus. Besides the first cohort of about 730 subjects, a separate validation cohort made up of 120 different subjects was used. To predict cytomegalovirus infection status, the study combined high-throughput TCR immunosequencing, statistical association of individual TCRs with disease status, and machine learning. To study patterns of TCR occurrence, a later analysis re-analyzed previously published TCR beta repertoires from 500 to 850 donors and added high-resolution HLA genotyping. Rather than drawing on any new phenotypic data, the later analysis identified candidate immune exposures from TCR beta sequences and the way those sequences occurred across donors. In an earlier analysis of over 550 of the donors, high-throughput TCR beta sequencing was used to judge whether each TCR beta V gene segment behaved as functional or pseudogenic. Alongside the repertoire data, information on donor age, sex, ethnicity and CMV serostatus was compiled. In a later genetic analysis, genome-wide SNP genotypes for about 60% of the 666 donors were used, and that subset was treated as a discovery cohort. All discovery cohort repertoires had been generated on a single sequencing platform. HLA typing covered class I and class II loci at four-digit resolution. The number of typed donors differed by locus: about 620-640 for A, B, C, DRB1 and DQB1; 500 to 550 for DQA1; 606 for DPA1; and 450 to 480 for DPB1. A handful of DR-DQ haplotypes were handled as single units for association and clustering because linkage in the cohort was strong. Among about 400 genotyped donors of the cohort, an average of around 250,000 unique TCR beta nucleotide sequences was sequenced per donor, of which about 19% were non-productive.

Library prep was done by the immunoSEQ multiplex PCR assay. For the multiplex PCR, a mixture combining 60 forward primers for TCR Vbeta segments and 13 reverse primers for TCR Jbeta segments was used. Amplification of the CDR3 region of rearranged TCR beta genes was performed with a multiplex PCR assay on genomic DNA. The amplified TCR beta libraries were sequenced on the Illumina HiSeq System as 87-base-pair reads. The paper's data handling went like this. A later analysis tallied tens of millions of unique TCR beta chains across the 666 repertoires, and around 10 million of those chains were shared by two or more donors. A nearest-neighbor algorithm error-corrected the raw reads and collapsed the reads into unique sequences, merging closely related sequences to remove PCR and sequencing errors. To assign V, D and J gene segments, CDR3 sequences were aligned to IMGT reference sequences. For a sequence to be retained, a match of at least six nucleotides was required to both a V gene segment and a J gene segment. Rearrangements were called productive when the CDR3 lacked stop codons and stayed in frame with V and J; all others were non-productive. CDR3 was defined by IMGT convention, running from the second conserved V-encoded cysteine to the conserved J-encoded phenylalanine. In an earlier analysis of around 540 of the donors, sequences lacking an unambiguous match to a single V gene segment were excluded. In an earlier analysis of 587 of the donors, a V segment was called functional when productive rearrangements were above 56.7%, and segregating when the standard deviation between donors exceeded 5%. A statistical classification framework was built for diagnosing cytomegalovirus status from the catalog of TCR beta chain sequences. In a later analysis, TCR nucleotide sequences were compared against IMGT/GENE-DB human TR gene sequences so that V and J genes could be assigned. Using the TCRdist pipeline, a later analysis assigned CDR3 sequences along with most-parsimonious VDJ recombination scenarios. In a later analysis, every TCR beta chain was defined by the combination of its CDR3 amino acid sequence and its V-gene family, and reads without a unique V-gene family were dropped. In a later analysis, 450 to 600 highly shared, low-generation-probability nucleotide sequences were removed to address suspected cross-contamination and a sequencing artifact. A later analysis calculated a clonal expansion index for each public chain from normalized within-repertoire ranks of inferred template counts. A later analysis computed generation probabilities with a VDJ recombination model fitted to out-of-frame rearrangements, and checked the results against IGoR. In a later analysis, hypergeometric tests were used to score TCR-TCR, TCR-HLA and TCR-CMV co-occurrence, with a repertoire-size bias correction applied to TCR pairs. A later analysis estimated false discovery rates by permuting HLA or CMV assignments 20 times. In a later analysis, co-occurring TCRs were grouped using DBSCAN, with TCRdist sequence similarity added in when clustering inside HLA-allele-positive subsets. Co-occurrence clustering excluded repertoires with fewer than 30,000 or more than 120,000 public chains, plus five with anomalous nucleotide sharing. The table comes from immuneACCESS by way of TCRdb, which keeps in-frame sequences with V and J called. Part of the clones is missing from these tables; in studies checked, under half for an unresolved V gene and the rest for unknown reasons. The V and J calls and the clone size are those of that table, but D and trimming were determined from the DNA. In this sample the table shows about 150,000 clones, over 65% of which occur a single time. Clones ranked in the top ten supply more than 1.5% of the sample.

The cohort was made up of 666 healthy bone marrow donors. At the time of sampling, every cohort member was nominally healthy, though immune exposures that went unrecorded were likely present. The donor was CMV seronegative and was included in the group of about 400 seronegative cohort members. Each donor provided a peripheral blood sample, and peripheral blood mononuclear cells were used for TCR beta sequencing. The Qiagen DNeasy Blood Extraction Kit was used to extract genomic DNA from the blood cell samples. A word on this clone: Its cognate antigen has yet to be identified. The sample holds no much larger clone one base away, and base qualities are not on file.

Results the study describes overall, beyond this receptor: Across donors, most TCR sequences were observed very rarely, whereas some public TCRs were present in many individuals. Correlated functional status among segregating V segments might reflect linkage disequilibrium, but an unknown experimental factor could not be ruled out. Specific HLA alleles were associated with some 15,000 TCR beta sequences at a false discovery rate of 0.05 in a later analysis. HLA typing was unavailable for some donors at each locus, so association tests used only the typed subset. A few of the identified cytomegalovirus-associated TCR beta chains were confirmed in vitro to be specific for cytomegalovirus antigens. This cohort had only TCR beta chains sequenced, and the lack of alpha or paired-chain data limited which features could be detected. The study listed 164 TCR beta chains as associated with cytomegalovirus. According to a later genetic analysis, donors in an Asian-associated ancestry cluster had fewer N-insertions in productive TCRs than the roughly 670-donor mean. The 87-base-pair reads could not distinguish some IMGT-functional V segments, including TRBV6-2 and TRBV6-3, so those segments were excluded. The presence/absence analyses assumed that sequencing depth was roughly uniform across donors, and that assumption may not be true. The authors suggested that the approach could potentially be generalized to other disease states and immunological phenotypes. The sequencing pipeline was judged likely to have produced a cluster of highly shared sequence variants as a technical artifact. A further reported finding was that TCR beta sequences accurately predicted the HLA-A and HLA-B alleles for most subjects in the first cohort. According to a later analysis, TCR association rates differed among HLA loci, with DRB1 alleles showing the most associated TCRs and HLA-C alleles showing the fewest. Cytomegalovirus status was reported to be diagnosed by the classifier with high specificity and sensitivity in both the original and validation cohorts. CMV serostatus was the only immune exposure information available for the cohort. In an earlier analysis of fewer than 750 of the donors, most TCR beta V segments were observed in productive rearrangements about 90% or about 30% of the time, broadly matching IMGT annotations. In a later analysis, HLA-associated TCR beta chains were found to be more clonally expanded and to have lower generation probabilities than equally common non-associated chains. When HLA alleles, especially DR and DQ, strongly co-occurred, TCR associations were difficult to assign to individual alleles. Because counts were too low, about 18 rarely observed V segments, including chromosome 9 orphons, were excluded from the earlier analysis of 587 of the donors. In a later analysis, several top co-occurrence clusters were reported to appear linked to parvovirus B19, influenza, CMV and Epstein-Barr virus. V-gene and J-gene trimming of TCR beta chains was associated with a missense DCLRE1C variant in a later genetic analysis, and the association was replicated in an independent cohort. Most CMV-associated TCR beta chains appeared to be HLA-restricted in a later analysis, and the HLA associations seemed to be driven largely by CMV exposure.

Including the terminal cysteine and phenylalanine, the CDR3 comprises 14 residues. CDR3 DNA only is kept here, 42 bases in frame from base 1. V loses 5 bases at its end and J loses 5 bases; junction bases beyond the gene matches: 8. CDR1 and CDR2 are drawn from the germline V gene (reference sequence): MNHNY, SVGAGI. The chain employs TRBV6-6 and TRBJ1-1, and TRBD1 matches 7 of the central bases. This TCR derives from a man between 35 and 55 years old in good health and CMV-seronegative. Material: PBMCs. The sequence in DNA is TGTGCCAGCAGTCGAAACACAGGGGAGACTGAAGCTTTCTTT. Translated, it gives CASSRNTGETEAFF.